The 13 T cell receptor beta chains below all came from one sample that was sequenced in a study of blood T cell repertoires in COVID-19. The table came from immunoSEQ multiplex PCR; TCRdb's copy has only in-frame clones and leaves some out. The profile covers approximately 54,000 clones, with roughly 76% appearing a single time and 5% to 6.5% taken by the ten largest. The sample consisted of peripheral blood. All receptors derive from an older woman with acute or convalescent COVID-19.

V gene TRBV2 combines with J gene TRBJ1-1; the D is unclear. The CDR3 spans 13 residues. The V and J ends lost 2 bases and 8 bases respectively, with 12 bases between them. Germline CDR1 and CDR2: SNHLY and FYNNEI. CDR3 DNA: TGTGCCAGCAGTGAAACGAGGTTTTTGGAAGCTTTCTTT. Residues: CASSETRFLEAFF.

The CDR3 is CASRGNREPNYGYTF. In DNA, the CDR3 is TGTGCCAGTAGAGGAAACAGGGAACCTAACTATGGCTACACCTTC. V and J are TRBV6-5 and TRBJ1-2; weak D call: TRBD1 (6 bases). Germline values: CDR1 MNHEY, CDR2 SVGAGI. There are 15 residues in the CDR3. V was trimmed by 9 bases and J by 0 bases, leaving 17 bases between them.

The genes are TRBV2 and TRBJ2-3; D may be TRBD1 (5 bases). V lost 3 bases to trimming and J lost 7 bases, with 11 bases between them. The CDR3 extends over 13 amino acids. Germline CDR1 SNHLY, CDR2 FYNNEI. CDR3 sequence (DNA): TGTGCCAGCAGTGACCAGGGAAGGCATACGCAGTATTTT. Protein product: CASSDQGRHTQYF.

This rearrangement joins TRBV6-5 to TRBJ1-2; TRBD1 aligns across 8 bases. Germline CDR1 MNHEY, CDR2 SVGAGI. This CDR3 contains 14 residues. The ends lost 5 bases at V and 6 bases at J; junction bases unmatched: 8. The CDR3 bases are TGTGCCAGCAGTCGGACAGGGAAAGTTGATGGCTACACCTTC. Its translation is CASSRTGKVDGYTF.

This CDR3 reads CAWSVSIGGGQNQPQHF. The CDR3 region has the DNA TGTGCCTGGAGTGTCTCGATCGGAGGGGGACAGAATCAGCCCCAGCATTTT. This chain links TRBV30 with TRBJ1-5; 7 bases are shared with TRBD1. Trimming at V came to 0 bases and at J to 4 bases, leaving 12 bases not matched to a gene. There are 17 residues in the CDR3. Germline V gene data show CDR1 as GTSNPN and CDR2 as SVGIG (reference sequence).

This clone was counted a single time. V gene TRBV18 combines with J gene TRBJ1-5, with 10 bases identical to TRBD1. Germline V lookup: CDR1 KGHSH, CDR2 LQKENI. Trimming removed 3 bases from V and 9 bases from J; junction bases left unmatched: 8. This CDR3 has 15 residues. The CDR3 region is CASSPTGQGLGPQHF. CDR3 nucleotide sequence: TGTGCCAGCTCACCCACGGGACAGGGGTTAGGGCCCCAGCATTTT.

This chain joins TRBV28 and TRBJ1-3; 8 nucleotides match TRBD1. V trimming: 3 bases; J trimming: 7 bases; junction bases outside the gene matches: 8. Germline V lookup: CDR1 MDHEN, CDR2 SYDVKM. The CDR3 sequence is 15 residues long. CDR3 coding DNA: TGTGCCAGCAGTTTGAACGACAGGGGTTGGAACACCATATATTTT. Translating gives CASSLNDRGWNTIYF.

The genes are TRBV24-1 and TRBJ2-7; 9 nucleotides align to TRBD2. The CDR3 totals 14 residues. Losses at the gene ends were 4 bases for V and 6 bases for J; bases not matched to a gene: 6. Germline assignment: CDR1 KGHDR and CDR2 SFDVKD. DNA of the CDR3: TGTGCCACCAGTGAACCGGGACTAGCAGCCGAGCAGTACTTC. It encodes CATSEPGLAAEQYF.

This clone occurred a few times. This chain links TRBV28 with TRBJ1-2; D might be TRBD1 (6 bases). CDR1 and CDR2 (germline): MDHEN, SYDVKM. Trimming pared 6 bases from V and 8 bases from J, leaving 13 bases between. The CDR3 totals 12 residues. The CDR3 here is CASRRTAGGYTF. The DNA for the CDR3 is TGTGCCAGCAGAAGGACAGCGGGGGGCTACACCTTC.

The chain combines TRBV19 with TRBJ1-5; TRBD1 aligns across 7 bases. Germline V CDR1 and CDR2: LNHDA, SQIVND (reference sequence). This CDR3 has 17 amino acids. J was trimmed by 0 bases and V by 1 base; bases with no gene match: 6. This CDR3 is CASSIGRDSYSNQPQHF. Here the CDR3 DNA reads TGTGCCAGTAGTATAGGCCGGGACAGCTATAGCAATCAGCCCCAGCATTTT.

The CDR3 nucleotides are TGTGCCAGCAGCGAAACAGGGGAAGGTTATGGCTACACCTTC. The encoded protein is CASSETGEGYGYTF. The chain joins TRBV7-8 to TRBJ1-2, with 7 bases aligning to TRBD1. Per the germline V gene, CDR1 is SGHVS and CDR2 is FQNEAQ. With V trimmed by 5 bases and J by 5 bases, 8 bases remained unmatched. The CDR3 totals 14 residues.

The chain couples TRBV9 to TRBJ2-3, with 9 bases identical to TRBD1. V dropped 0 bases and J dropped 1; count of bases not matched to a gene: 0. There are 15 residues in the CDR3. Germline CDR1 SGDLS, CDR2 YYNGEE. The CDR3 sequence is CASSVGTGGTDTQYF. For the CDR3, the DNA is TGTGCCAGCAGCGTAGGGACAGGGGGCACAGATACGCAGTATTTT.

The rearrangement joins TRBV6-5 to TRBJ2-7; possibly TRBD2 for D (5 bases). The V end was cut by 2 bases, the J end by 1 base, with 9 bases between. The CDR3 totals 14 residues. Germline CDR1 MNHEY, CDR2 SVGAGI. The CDR3: CASSYRDQSYEQYF. The CDR3 DNA is TGTGCCAGCAGTTACCGGGATCAATCCTACGAGCAGTACTTC.